A single sample gave rise to the 4 T cell receptor beta chains below, sequenced in a study of regulatory dendritic cells for organ transplantation. Sorted subsets were CFSE-labeled and cultured approximately 5 days with allogeneic dendritic cells. Their cognate antigens are unknown. The table came from immunoSEQ multiplex PCR; TCRdb's copy has only in-frame clones and leaves some out. This repertoire shows approximately 11,000 clones, 65% found once; its top ten account for 0.55% to 0.7%. Material: naive CD4+ T cells from blood cultured with dendritic cells. Subset here: CD45RA+ naive T cells. The receptors derive from a human donor in good health.

As to this clone: At one end the junction does not follow the germline gene, possibly because of a read error. CDR3 amino acids: CASSPRGGWQNAGELFF. The CDR3 DNA follows: TGTGCCAGCAGCCCCCGCGGGGGTTGGCAGAACGCCGGGGAGCTGTTTTTT. The J gene is TRBJ2-2, the V gene TRBV11-3; the match to TRBD2 covers 7 bases. CDR3 length: 17 residues. Germline CDR1 reads SGHNT; CDR2 reads YENEEA.

CDR3 residues: CASRSPGERYTEAFF. Here the CDR3 DNA reads TGTGCCAGCAGATCGCCGGGGGAAAGATACACTGAAGCTTTCTTT. This chain links TRBV6-5 with TRBJ1-1, with D maybe TRBD1 (5 bases). The CDR3 length is 15 residues. Germline CDR1 is MNHEY and CDR2 is SVGAGI. V shed 6 bases and J shed 3 bases, with 17 bases lying between them.

The chain carries TRBV7-3 and TRBJ1-1, with 8 bases matching TRBD1. The germline V gene has CDR1 SGHTA and CDR2 FQGTGA. This CDR3 contains 15 residues. Trimming removed 4 bases from V and 6 bases from J; junction bases left unmatched: 10. The CDR3: CASSSQSHRGAEAFF. DNA of the CDR3: TGTGCCAGCAGCTCCCAATCACACAGGGGGGCTGAAGCTTTCTTT.

V gene TRBV7-8 combines with J gene TRBJ1-1; D is possibly TRBD1 (6 bases). CDR1 and CDR2 (germline): SGHVS, FQNEAQ. The CDR3 runs 15 residues. V was cut by 5 bases and J by 4 bases, with 17 bases left in between. The CDR3 spells CASSVQGWGGTEAFF. CDR3 bases: TGTGCCAGCAGCGTACAGGGTTGGGGTGGCACTGAAGCTTTCTTT.